This T cell receptor (beta chain) emerged from a study of T cell responses to AZD1222 COVID-19 vaccine. V lost 6 bases and J 2 bases, leaving 8 bases between the germline ends. Germline V gives CDR1 LNHNV, CDR2 YYDKDF (reference sequence). The CDR3 sequence is 13 residues long. Generated by immunoSEQ multiplex PCR, the TCRdb table keeps only in-frame clones and is missing some. The data contain some 120,000 clones, 75% to 95% of them seen just once; the ten biggest clones take up 4% to 4.5%. This receptor was identified in an adult who received the MenACWY meningococcal vaccine as a control. The rearrangement uses TRBV15 and TRBJ1-5; D is perhaps TRBD1 (5 bases). The specimen was peripheral blood, collected 28 days after the second dose of the MenACWY control vaccine. In DNA form, the CDR3 reads TGTGCCACCAGGGGACGACGCAATCAGCCCCAGCATTTT. Translating it yields CATRGRRNQPQHF. Based on the CDR3 plus reference TRBV15 and TRBJ1-5, the full variable domain is DAMVIQNPRYQVTQFGKPVTLSCSQTLNHNVMYWYQQKSSQAPKLLFHYYDKDFNNEADTPDNFQSRRPNTSFCFLDIRSPGLGDTAMYLCATRGRRNQPQHFGDGTRLSIL.